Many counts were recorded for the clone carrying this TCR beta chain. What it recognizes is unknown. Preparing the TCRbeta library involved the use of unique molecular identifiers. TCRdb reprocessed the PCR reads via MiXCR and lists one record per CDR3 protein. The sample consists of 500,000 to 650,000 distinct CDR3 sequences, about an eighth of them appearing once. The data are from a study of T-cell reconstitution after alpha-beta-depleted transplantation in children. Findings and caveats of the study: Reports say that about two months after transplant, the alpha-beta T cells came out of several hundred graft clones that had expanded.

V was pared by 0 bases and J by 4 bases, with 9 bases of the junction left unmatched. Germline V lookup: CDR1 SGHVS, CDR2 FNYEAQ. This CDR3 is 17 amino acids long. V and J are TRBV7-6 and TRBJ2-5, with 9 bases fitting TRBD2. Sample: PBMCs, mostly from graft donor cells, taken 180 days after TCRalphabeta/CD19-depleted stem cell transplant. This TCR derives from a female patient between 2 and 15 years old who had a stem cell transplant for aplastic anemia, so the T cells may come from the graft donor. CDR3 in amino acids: CASSLALSGRRPETQYF. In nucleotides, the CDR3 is TGTGCCAGCAGCTTAGCTCTTAGCGGGAGAAGGCCAGAGACCCAGTACTTC.